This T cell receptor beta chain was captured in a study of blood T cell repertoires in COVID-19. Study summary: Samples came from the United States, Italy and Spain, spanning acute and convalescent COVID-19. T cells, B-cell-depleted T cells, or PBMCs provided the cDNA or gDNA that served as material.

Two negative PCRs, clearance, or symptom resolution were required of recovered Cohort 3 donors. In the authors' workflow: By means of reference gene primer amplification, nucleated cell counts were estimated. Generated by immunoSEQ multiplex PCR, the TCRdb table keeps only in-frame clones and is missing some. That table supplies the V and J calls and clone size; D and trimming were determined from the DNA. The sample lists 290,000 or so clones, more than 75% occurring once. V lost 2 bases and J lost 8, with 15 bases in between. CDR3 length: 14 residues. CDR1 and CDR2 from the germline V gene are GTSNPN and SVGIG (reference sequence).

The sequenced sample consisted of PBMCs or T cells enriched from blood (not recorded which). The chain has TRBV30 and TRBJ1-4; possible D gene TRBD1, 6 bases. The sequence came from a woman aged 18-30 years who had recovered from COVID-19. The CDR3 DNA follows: TGTGCCTGGAGTACACAGGGAATTTGGGAAAAACTGTTTTTT. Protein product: CAWSTQGIWEKLFF.